What follows are 13 T cell receptor beta chains derived from one specimen sequenced in a study of blood T cell repertoires in COVID-19. Some clones are missing from TCRdb's copy, which holds only in-frame ones; the method was immunoSEQ multiplex PCR. The sample holds about 360,000 clones; around 87% are singletons and the top ten take 1.5% to 2.5%. Sequencing was done on a sample of PBMCs or T cells enriched from blood (not recorded which). These receptor sequences come from a man between 35 and 55 years old in a cohort exposed to, infected with or recovered from COVID-19 (not recorded which).

The chain has TRBV9 and TRBJ2-2, with 7 bases matching TRBD2. Looked up from germline, CDR1 is SGDLS and CDR2 is YYNGEE. The CDR3 runs to 14 residues. With 5 bases clipped from V and 4 bases from J, the junction kept 5 bases outside the gene matches. The CDR3 DNA follows: TGTGCCAGCAGGGGCGGGAGCGGCACCGGGGAGCTGTTTTTT. It yields the protein CASRGGSGTGELFF.

This chain uses TRBV19 with TRBJ2-1, with D tentatively TRBD2 (7 bases). The CDR3 sequence is 14 residues long. V lost 4 bases, J lost 8 bases, and 15 bases lay in between. CDR1 and CDR2 (germline): LNHDA, SQIVND (reference sequence). The CDR3 nucleotides read TGTGCCAGTAGTAAGAATAGGGGGAGGGATGAGCAGTTCTTC. Residues: CASSKNRGRDEQFF.

In this sample, this clone turned up once. The chain joins TRBV18 to TRBJ2-7; 10 bases align to TRBD2. V lost 3 bases and J lost 5; bases outside the gene matches: 7. CDR1 and CDR2 from the germline V gene are KGHSH and LQKENI. The CDR3 sequence is 15 residues long. CDR3 residues: CASSPGGLASNEQYF. CDR3 nucleotide sequence: TGTGCCAGCTCACCGGGGGGACTAGCGAGCAACGAGCAGTACTTC.

The CDR3 nucleotides read TGCGCCAGCAGCTTAATAGTGGGCACAGGTGAAGCTTTCTTT. Its protein product is CASSLIVGTGEAFF. The V gene is TRBV5-1, the J gene TRBJ1-1; TRBD1 is a possible D gene (5 bases). The length of the CDR3 is 14 residues. V dropped 2 bases and J dropped 7 bases, with 15 bases sitting between them. CDR1 is SGHRS and CDR2 is YFSETQ in the germline V gene.

The chain carries TRBV11-2 and TRBJ2-1; 7 nucleotides line up with TRBD2. In germline, CDR1 is SGHAT, CDR2 FQNNGV. The length of the CDR3 is 15 residues. Losses at the gene ends were 5 bases for V and 4 bases for J; bases not matched to a gene: 8. The CDR3 sequence is CASSPGRPPYNEQFF. CDR3 nucleotides: TGTGCCAGCAGCCCCGGGAGGCCCCCTTACAATGAGCAGTTCTTC.

The chain employs TRBV14 and TRBJ2-1; 14 bases are a match to TRBD2. The CDR3 runs 20 residues. Trimming at V came to 2 bases and at J to 10 bases, leaving 19 bases not matched to a gene. Germline V CDR1 and CDR2: SGHDN, FVKESK. The CDR3, as DNA: TGTGCCAGCAGCCAACCACCATCGGGACTAGCGGGAGAGCGGCTAGGGGAGCAGTTCTTC. Protein product: CASSQPPSGLAGERLGEQFF. Combining the CDR3 with reference TRBV14 and TRBJ2-1 gives the whole variable domain EAGVTQFPSHSVIEKGQTVTLRCDPISGHDNLYWYRRVMGKEIKFLLHFVKESKQDESGMPNNRFLAERTGGTYSTLKVQPAELEDSGVYFCASSQPPSGLAGERLGEQFFGPGTRLTVL.

The chain has TRBV30 and TRBJ1-4; 9 nucleotides line up with TRBD1. Germline V gives CDR1 GTSNPN, CDR2 SVGIG (reference sequence). The J segment lost 7 bases and the V segment lost 3 bases, leaving 6 bases of the junction unmatched. The CDR3 has 14 amino acids. This CDR3 is CAWRNTGGVEKLFF. The CDR3 DNA sequence: TGTGCCTGGAGGAATACAGGGGGCGTTGAAAAACTGTTTTTT.

This sequence joins TRBV19 and TRBJ2-2, with TRBD2 matching 8 bases. Germline V gene sequence: CDR1 LNHDA, CDR2 SQIVND (reference sequence). The ends lost 6 bases at V and 0 bases at J; junction bases unmatched: 0. This CDR3 comprises 14 residues. CDR3 protein: CASRAGANTGELFF. DNA of the CDR3: TGTGCCAGTAGAGCGGGAGCGAACACCGGGGAGCTGTTTTTT.

The rearrangement uses TRBV9 and TRBJ2-5; 9 bases are shared with TRBD2. The ends lost 1 base at V and 4 bases at J; junction bases unmatched: 2. The length of the CDR3 is 14 residues. Germline V gives CDR1 SGDLS, CDR2 YYNGEE. The CDR3 here is CASSVRGRGETQYF. The CDR3 bases are TGTGCCAGCAGCGTACGCGGGAGGGGAGAGACCCAGTACTTC.

The chain couples TRBV18 to TRBJ1-2; TRBD1 agrees at 7 bases. The V segment lost 2 bases and the J segment 5 bases; nucleotides outside the gene matches: 5. The CDR3 spans 14 residues. Germline V gene lookup returns CDR1 KGHSH and CDR2 LQKENI. CDR3: CASSPSTGEYGYTF. CDR3 nucleotides: TGTGCCAGCTCACCATCTACAGGGGAATATGGCTACACCTTC.

V is TRBV7-6 and J is TRBJ1-4; 8 bases align to TRBD1. CDR1 and CDR2 (germline): SGHVS, FNYEAQ. The V and J ends lost 6 bases and 5 bases, in that order; junction bases with no gene match: 8. The CDR3 is 15 amino acids. CDR3 region: CASSSRTGQNEKLFF. The CDR3, as DNA: TGTGCCAGCAGTTCTAGGACAGGGCAAAATGAAAAACTGTTTTTT. The full variable domain, completed using reference TRBV7-6 and TRBJ1-4, is GAGVSQSPRYKVTKRGQDVALRCDPISGHVSLYWYRQALGQGPEFLTYFNYEAQQDKSGLPNDRFSAERPEGSISTLTIQRTEQRDSAMYRCASSSRTGQNEKLFFGSGTQLSVL.

The rearrangement uses TRBV27 and TRBJ1-1; 7 bases align to TRBD1. Unmatched junction bases numbered 21, after V lost 3 bases and J lost 5 bases. The CDR3 is 19 amino acids. Germline CDR1 and CDR2: MNHEY and SMNVEV (reference sequence). The chain's CDR3 is CASSLSFGAIPGGLTEAFF. CDR3 DNA: TGTGCCAGCAGTTTGTCGTTTGGGGCCATCCCAGGGGGACTGACTGAAGCTTTCTTT.

This clone has more than one count but fewer than ten. The chain employs TRBV3-1 (or the pseudogene TRBV3-2) and TRBJ2-5, with 9 bases that match TRBD1. The CDR3 runs 16 residues. Germline V CDR1 and CDR2: LGHDT, YNNKEL (reference sequence). J was trimmed by 7 bases and V by 4 bases; bases with no gene match: 13. CDR3 bases: TGTGCCAGCAGCCGGAGGACAGGGGCTTTGGAGGGGACCCAGTACTTC. Amino acids: CASSRRTGALEGTQYF.